What follows are 29 T cell receptor beta chains derived from one specimen sequenced in a study of cytomegalovirus exposure and HLA in healthy donors. Use of 60 Vbeta and 13 Jbeta primers characterized the PCR. The assay was immunoSEQ multiplex PCR, and TCRdb's table has in-frame clones only and misses some. The sample table sets out over 100,000 clones. The sequencing input was PBMCs. The receptors were gathered from a man aged 30-40 years in good health and CMV-seronegative.

J is TRBJ2-2 and V is TRBV19; a possible D gene is TRBD1 (6 bases). CDR1 and CDR2 from the germline V gene are LNHDA and SQIVND (reference sequence). Between the trimmed V and J ends, which lost 5 bases and 7 bases, there was a span of 29 bases. The CDR3 has 19 amino acids. CDR3 sequence: CASSLQGYTTIGAGGELFF. In nucleotides, the CDR3 is TGTGCCAGTAGTTTACAGGGCTATACCACAATTGGGGCTGGCGGGGAGCTGTTTTTT.

The rearrangement joins TRBV10-2 to TRBJ2-7; D perhaps matches TRBD1 (6 bases). The germline V and J ends were trimmed by 7 bases and 5 bases, with 12 bases remaining between them. Germline CDR1 WSHSY, CDR2 SAAADI. The CDR3 is made up of 12 amino acids. The CDR3 DNA reads as TGCGCCAGCACTGAACAGGGCCACGAGCAGTACTTC. Residues: CASTEQGHEQYF.

The chain carries TRBV11-3 and TRBJ1-3; D unresolved. The ends were cut back, 4 bases at V and 0 bases at J, with 7 bases in the middle. Germline loops: CDR1 SGHNT, CDR2 YENEEA. The CDR3 is made up of 14 amino acids. The CDR3 sequence: CASSSGFSGNTIYF. The CDR3 DNA reads as TGTGCCAGCAGCTCAGGCTTCTCTGGAAACACCATATATTTT.

V is TRBV7-3 and J is TRBJ2-7; TRBD1 is a possible D gene (6 bases). The V end was cut by 5 bases, the J end by 6 bases, with 20 bases between. This CDR3 spans 15 amino acids. In germline, CDR1 is SGHTA, CDR2 FQGTGA. Written as DNA, the CDR3 is TGTGCCAGCAGCCCCGGGACACTTCTAAAGCCCGAGCAGTACTTC. Translating gives CASSPGTLLKPEQYF.

The chain is built from TRBV7-3 and TRBJ2-2, with TRBD2 matching over 8 bases. The CDR3 totals 15 residues. The V gene's germline CDR1 is SGHTA and CDR2 FQGTGA. V trimming: 3 bases; J trimming: 5 bases; junction bases outside the gene matches: 5. CDR3 DNA: TGTGCCAGCAGCTTGGTTGGCGGGGGGACCGGGGAGCTGTTTTTT. Its translation is CASSLVGGGTGELFF.

The chain is built from TRBV4-1 and TRBJ1-4; D is ambiguous. Germline V gene data show CDR1 as MGHRA and CDR2 as YSYEKL. V was trimmed by 0 bases and J by 3 bases, leaving 8 bases between them. CDR3 length: 15 residues. CDR3 bases: TGCGCCAGCAGCCAAGAGGCGGGATCTAATGAAAAACTGTTTTTT. Protein product: CASSQEAGSNEKLFF.

The chain has TRBV15 and TRBJ1-4; D not certain. With 1 base removed from V and 5 bases from J, the gap between germline ends came to 8 bases. Germline-derived CDR1 and CDR2 are LNHNV and YYDKDF (reference sequence). CDR3 length equals 14 residues. CDR3 in DNA: TGTGCCACCAGCAGAGGTACAGAAAATGAAAAACTGTTTTTT. Protein sequence: CATSRGTENEKLFF.

This chain links TRBV27 with TRBJ1-2; 7 nucleotides line up with TRBD1. Germline values: CDR1 MNHEY, CDR2 SMNVEV (reference sequence). The CDR3 runs to 13 residues. After removal of 2 bases from V and 3 bases from J, the junction contained 0 bases not matched to a gene. The CDR3 here is CASSLTGDYGYTF. CDR3 nucleotides: TGTGCCAGCAGTTTAACAGGGGACTATGGCTACACCTTC.

The chain employs TRBV11-3 and TRBJ1-2; D is possibly TRBD1 (6 bases). The CDR3 runs 20 residues. Germline loops: CDR1 SGHNT, CDR2 YENEEA. V was cut by 0 bases and J by 3 bases, with 26 bases left in between. CDR3 protein: CASSLEEGGDLWRPHYGYTF. Here the CDR3 DNA reads TGTGCCAGCAGCTTAGAAGAGGGGGGGGACCTTTGGCGACCTCACTATGGCTACACCTTC.

The chain uses TRBV9 and TRBJ2-5; 8 nucleotides line up with TRBD1. The trim removed 5 bases at V and 4 bases at J, leaving 7 bases unmatched. The germline gives CDR1 SGDLS, CDR2 YYNGEE. This CDR3 has 14 residues. The CDR3 loop is CASRSGTGGETQYF. The CDR3 DNA follows: TGTGCCAGCAGGTCGGGGACAGGAGGAGAGACCCAGTACTTC.

This chain connects TRBV28 to TRBJ2-3; TRBD2 matches 8 bases. Germline V lookup: CDR1 MDHEN, CDR2 SYDVKM. V was pared by 6 bases and J by 5 bases, with 10 bases of the junction left unmatched. The CDR3 contains 15 residues. CDR3 in amino acids: CASSPRRGVRDTQYF. The DNA for the CDR3 is TGTGCCAGCAGCCCGAGGCGGGGGGTGAGAGATACGCAGTATTTT.

The rearrangement joins TRBV19 to TRBJ1-1, with TRBD1 identical over 8 bases. The ends lost 6 bases at V and 1 base at J; junction bases unmatched: 7. The CDR3 has 15 residues. Germline V gene lookup returns CDR1 LNHDA and CDR2 SQIVND (reference sequence). The CDR3 is CASRYTGTGNTEAFF. CDR3 in DNA: TGTGCCAGTAGGTACACCGGGACAGGGAACACTGAAGCTTTCTTT.

This chain's CDR3 is CASSLSLSQETQYF. CDR3 sequence (DNA): TGTGCCAGCAGCCTTTCTCTCAGCCAAGAGACCCAGTACTTC. This chain connects TRBV28 to TRBJ2-5; D remains ambiguous. The length of the CDR3 is 14 residues. V shed 6 bases and J shed 1 base, with 12 bases lying between them. CDR1 and CDR2 (germline): MDHEN, SYDVKM.

The chain links TRBV6-1 to TRBJ2-7; maybe TRBD1 (5 bases). CDR1 is MNHNS, CDR2 SASEGT, per germline. V was clipped by 8 bases and J by 3 bases, with 5 bases between them. The CDR3 totals 10 residues. The DNA of the CDR3 is TGTGCCAGCGGACACTACGAGCAGTACTTC. This sequence encodes CASGHYEQYF.

This chain connects TRBV5-4 to TRBJ2-5; 12 bases align to TRBD2. Trimming removed 6 bases from V and 5 bases from J; junction bases left unmatched: 5. Germline CDR1 SGHNT, CDR2 YYREEE (reference sequence). This CDR3 is built from 14 residues. The CDR3 spells CASTSGGAGETQYF. CDR3 nucleotides: TGTGCCAGCACTAGCGGGGGGGCCGGGGAGACCCAGTACTTC.

The chain recombines TRBV6-5 with TRBJ1-2; TRBD1 is a possible D gene (5 bases). The germline gives CDR1 MNHEY, CDR2 SVGAGI. The CDR3 spans 16 residues. Trimming removed 0 bases at V and 3 bases at J, with 14 bases between. CDR3 sequence: CASSYSLARVYYGYTF. CDR3 DNA: TGTGCCAGCAGTTACTCTCTCGCCAGGGTTTACTATGGCTACACCTTC.

This chain connects TRBV9 to TRBJ2-5, with 8 bases matching TRBD1. V gave up 8 bases and J gave up 2 bases; unmatched junction bases: 8. Germline loops: CDR1 SGDLS, CDR2 YYNGEE. The CDR3 spans 14 residues. The CDR3 region is CASTRTGRQETQYF. The CDR3 bases are TGTGCCAGTACCAGGACAGGGAGACAAGAGACCCAGTACTTC.

The rearrangement joins TRBV7-2 to TRBJ1-1, with D unclear. Trimming removed 0 bases from V and 3 bases from J, with 5 bases in between. CDR1 and CDR2 from the germline V gene are SGHTA and FQGNSA. The CDR3 runs to 13 residues. The CDR3 DNA is TGTGCCAGCAGCTTAGCGTTAGACACTGAAGCTTTCTTT. This gives the protein CASSLALDTEAFF.

The rearrangement joins TRBV5-4 to TRBJ1-6; a possible D gene is TRBD1 (6 bases). Trimming left V 0 bases short and J 7 bases short, with 14 bases between. Per the germline V gene, CDR1 is SGHNT and CDR2 is YYREEE (reference sequence). This CDR3 region has 16 residues. As DNA, the CDR3 is TGTGCCAGCAGCTTGGCCTCAGGGGCAAACAATTCACCCCTCCACTTT. It translates to CASSLASGANNSPLHF.

This chain links TRBV5-4 with TRBJ2-2; 11 bases agree with TRBD2. With V trimmed by 1 base and J by 6 bases, 2 bases remained unmatched. Germline CDR1 reads SGHNT; CDR2 reads YYREEE (reference sequence). The CDR3 contains 15 residues. The CDR3 spells CASSLSSGGAGELFF. CDR3 nucleotides: TGTGCCAGCAGCTTGAGTAGCGGGGGGGCCGGGGAGCTGTTTTTT. The full variable domain, rest sourced from reference TRBV5-4 and TRBJ2-2, is ETGVTQSPTHLIKTRGQQVTLRCSSQSGHNTVSWYQQALGQGPQFIFQYYREEENGRGNFPPRFSGLQFPNYSSELNVNALELDDSALYLCASSLSSGGAGELFFGEGSRLTVL.

CDR3 coding DNA: TGCAGCGTTGTACTTCGTACAGGGGGGAATGAGCAGTTCTTC. Protein: CSVVLRTGGNEQFF. The rearrangement links TRBV29-1 to TRBJ2-1, with TRBD1 identical over 8 bases. The CDR3 has 14 amino acids. Germline loops: CDR1 SQVTM, CDR2 ANQGSEA. J gave up 7 bases and V 4 bases, and 9 bases lay outside the gene matches.

V is TRBV4-3 and J is TRBJ1-4; no reliable D call. The germline V and J ends were trimmed by 1 base and 7 bases, with 13 bases remaining between them. Germline loops: CDR1 LGHNA, CDR2 YSLEER. The CDR3 extends over 15 amino acids. The CDR3 DNA reads TGCGCCAGCAGCCAAGTAGCGGGGTACTTTGAAAAACTGTTTTTT. This encodes CASSQVAGYFEKLFF.

This sequence joins TRBV19 and TRBJ2-5; 7 nucleotides align to TRBD1. Germline assignment: CDR1 LNHDA and CDR2 SQIVND (reference sequence). The CDR3 contains 14 residues. J was trimmed by 2 bases and V by 10 bases; bases with no gene match: 10. The CDR3 sequence is CATSPGQIQETQYF. In DNA form, the CDR3 reads TGTGCCACCTCTCCGGGACAGATACAAGAGACCCAGTACTTC.

The chain carries TRBV11-3 and TRBJ2-1; TRBD1 agrees at 7 bases. After removal of 1 base from V and 8 bases from J, the junction contained 8 bases not matched to a gene. Per the germline V gene, CDR1 is SGHNT and CDR2 is YENEEA. CDR3 length: 15 residues. This CDR3 is CASSLGNRGSDEQFF. For the CDR3, the DNA is TGTGCCAGCAGCTTAGGAAACAGGGGTAGCGATGAGCAGTTCTTC.

The chain is built from TRBV28 and TRBJ1-5; D is possibly TRBD1 (5 bases). Germline V CDR1 and CDR2: MDHEN, SYDVKM. The ends were cut back, 10 bases at V and 4 bases at J, with 17 bases in the middle. There are 14 residues in the CDR3. In DNA, the CDR3 is TGTGCCACCCGGGGGACTAGTAGTAATCAGCCCCAGCATTTT. As protein: CATRGTSSNQPQHF.

The V call is TRBV5-6, the J call TRBJ1-3, with a weak D call TRBD1 (6 bases). There are 16 residues in the CDR3. V was pared by 4 bases and J by 0 bases, with 14 bases between. Looked up from germline, CDR1 is SGHDT and CDR2 is YYEEEE. CDR3 sequence (DNA): TGTGCCAGCAGCCGCGGACAGAGGAGCTCTGGAAACACCATATATTTT. This gives the protein CASSRGQRSSGNTIYF.

The chain is built from TRBV5-6 and TRBJ2-5; D is possibly TRBD1 (6 bases). The DNA matches TRBJ2-7 better at its end, which makes the J call doubtful. The CDR3 spans 13 residues. Germline V gene lookup returns CDR1 SGHDT and CDR2 YYEEEE. The DNA of the CDR3 is TGTGCCAGCAGCTGGGACAACTCCTACGAGCAGTACTTC. This codes for CASSWDNSYEQYF.

The V call is TRBV10-3, the J call TRBJ2-7; the D is unclear. V was trimmed by 8 bases and J by 3 bases, leaving 8 bases between them. CDR3 size: 11 residues. Germline CDR1 and CDR2: ENHRY and SYGVKD. CDR3: CAIGPHYEQYF. The CDR3 bases are TGTGCCATCGGGCCGCACTACGAGCAGTACTTC.

J is TRBJ1-6 and V is TRBV9, with TRBD1 as a possible D gene (5 bases). Trimming took off 3 bases at V and 12 bases at J, with 13 bases between the two ends. This CDR3 has 13 residues. CDR1 and CDR2 (germline): SGDLS, YYNGEE. CDR3 sequence reads: CASSAAPGQPLHF. The CDR3 nucleotides read TGTGCCAGCAGCGCCGCCCCCGGACAACCCCTCCACTTT.